This is a list of T cell receptor beta chains from one sample in a study of T cell responses to AZD1222 COVID-19 vaccine. Assay: immunoSEQ multiplex PCR; the TCRdb copy retains only in-frame clones and omits some. The repertoire holds more than 100,000 clones, with approximately 90% as singletons. This specimen was peripheral blood, taken on day 0 of AZD1222 vaccination. Every receptor here comes from an adult in good health. The CDR3 runs from the conserved cysteine through the conserved F or W. A D gene is named only where the DNA matches it firmly. The size entry is marked missing in some rows and otherwise reads once, few, many or a size class.

size	J	V	D	DNA	CDR3
NA	TRBJ1-1	TRBV19	NA	TGTGCCAGTAGTATATCACTGAACACTGAAGCTTTCTTT	CASSISLNTEAFF
NA	TRBJ2-1	TRBV13	TRBD1	TGTGCCAGCAGCCCGGGACAGGCCCTTGAGGATGAGCAGTTCTTC	CASSPGQALEDEQFF
NA	TRBJ2-3	TRBV5-1	NA	TGCGCCAGCAGCCTGCCTCAGGTAGGGGCGACAGATACGCAGTATTTT	CASSLPQVGATDTQYF
NA	TRBJ2-3	TRBV19	TRBD1	TGTGCCAGTAGTATGGGACAGGCTAATACGCAGTATTTT	CASSMGQANTQYF
once	TRBJ2-3	TRBV7-9	TRBD2	TGTGCCAGCAGCTTCCCGACTAGCGGGGGCGCCGCAGATACGCAGTATTTT	CASSFPTSGGAADTQYF
NA	TRBJ1-1	TRBV5-5	NA	TGTGCCAGCAGCTCCTTAGGAGGTGAAGCTTTCTTT	CASSSLGGEAFF
NA	TRBJ2-3	TRBV29-1	TRBD2	TGCAGCGTAACCTCTAGCGGGGGATACACAGATACGCAGTATTTT	CSVTSSGGYTDTQYF
NA	TRBJ2-7	TRBV7-9	NA	TGTGCCAGCAGCTTAGCGCTAATGGGGGGCTACGAGCAGTACTTC	CASSLALMGGYEQYF
once	TRBJ2-6	TRBV5-8	NA	TGTGCCAGCAGCTCACTGACAGGGAGGTCTGGGGCCAACGTCCTGACTTTC	CASSSLTGRSGANVLTF
few	TRBJ2-2	TRBV19	NA	TGTGCCAGTAGTATGAGGCCGGCAGGGAGTTCCGGGGAGCTGTTTTTT	CASSMRPAGSSGELFF
NA	TRBJ2-1	TRBV27	NA	TGTGCCAGCAGAACAGGGTTTGCCTACAATGAGCAGTTCTTC	CASRTGFAYNEQFF
NA	TRBJ1-1	TRBV11-2	TRBD1	TGTGCCAGCAGCCTTGGGCAGGGGGCCACTGAAGCTTTCTTT	CASSLGQGATEAFF
NA	TRBJ1-5	TRBV6-5	NA	TGTGCCAGCAGTTACTCAGCAGACTATAGCAATCAGCCCCAGCATTTT	CASSYSADYSNQPQHF
NA	TRBJ1-1	TRBV5-1	NA	TGCGCCAGCAGCACAGGGCCCACTGAAGCTTTCTTT	CASSTGPTEAFF
once	TRBJ2-3	TRBV29-1	TRBD2	TGCAGCGTCCCGACTAGCGGGAGGGCAGATACGCAGTATTTT	CSVPTSGRADTQYF
NA	TRBJ1-1	TRBV4-1	NA	TGCGCCAGCAGCCAAGATCAGGGTACGGGCACTGAAGCTTTCTTT	CASSQDQGTGTEAFF
NA	TRBJ2-5	TRBV27	NA	TGTGCCAGCAGTTTATATCCCCGCCCTCAAGAGACCCAGTACTTC	CASSLYPRPQETQYF
NA	TRBJ1-5	TRBV6-2/TRBV6-3	NA	TGTGCCAGCAGTGACCCAAACAATCAGCCCCAGCATTTT	CASSDPNNQPQHF
NA	TRBJ1-5	TRBV3-1/TRBV3-2	NA	TGTGCCAGCAGCCAAATGACAGAGGTTAGTCCCAATCAGCCCCAGCATTTT	CASSQMTEVSPNQPQHF
NA	TRBJ2-2	TRBV5-4	NA	TGTGCCAGCAGCTTGGTCGCCATTGGTAACACCGGGGAGCTGTTTTTT	CASSLVAIGNTGELFF
NA	TRBJ2-2	TRBV25-1	TRBD2	TGTGCCAGCAGTGAAGACCCAGCGGGAGTGACCGGGGAGCTGTTTTTT	CASSEDPAGVTGELFF
NA	TRBJ1-1	TRBV14	NA	TGTGCCAGCAGCCAGGCCTACGGGGGGAACACTGAAGCTTTCTTT	CASSQAYGGNTEAFF
once	TRBJ2-7	TRBV30	TRBD1	TGTGCCTGGAACCCAGGGGGCGCGGAGTACGAGCAGTACTTC	CAWNPGGAEYEQYF
NA	TRBJ1-2	TRBV7-8	NA	TGTGCCAGCAGCTCCCTTAGAGGAAGGGCCGTATTAGGAGGCTACACCTTC	CASSSLRGRAVLGGYTF
NA	TRBJ2-2	TRBV7-2	NA	TGTGCCAGCAGCCCCGACCGGGTATCCACCGGGGAGCTGTTTTTT	CASSPDRVSTGELFF
NA	TRBJ1-6	TRBV19	TRBD1	TGTGCCAGTAGTGAACGGGACAGATCCTATAATTCACCCCTCCACTTT	CASSERDRSYNSPLHF
NA	TRBJ2-5	TRBV2	TRBD1	TGTGCCACCTCTAGGGGACAGGGGTTTGGGACCCAGTACTTC	CATSRGQGFGTQYF
NA	TRBJ2-2	TRBV24-1	TRBD2	TGTGCCACCAGTTCCGGACTAGCGGGACTCCTCTTGAACACCGGGGAGCTGTTTTTT	CATSSGLAGLLLNTGELFF
NA	TRBJ2-1	TRBV4-1	TRBD2	TGCGCCAGCAGCCAAGATATCGGACTAGTTGGCGGCCCCGAGCAGTTCTTC	CASSQDIGLVGGPEQFF
NA	TRBJ2-7	TRBV7-7	NA	TGTGCTAGCAGCGGGGACAGAAAGGGGACCTACGAGCAGTACTTC	CASSGDRKGTYEQYF
NA	TRBJ2-2	TRBV10-3	TRBD2	TGTGCCATCAGTGAGCCCCTGGGGCTAGCGGGACACACCGGGGAGCTGTTTTTT	CAISEPLGLAGHTGELFF
NA	TRBJ1-2	TRBV11-2	NA	TGTGCCAGCAGCTTAGGGGGGGAACTTGGCTACACCTTC	CASSLGGELGYTF
NA	TRBJ1-2	TRBV6-5	NA	TGTGCCAGCAGTTCCGGACAGAACTATGGCTACACCTTC	CASSSGQNYGYTF
NA	TRBJ1-2	TRBV19	NA	TGTGCCAGTAGTATAGGGGGCGCGCCCTATGGCTACACCTTC	CASSIGGAPYGYTF
NA	TRBJ2-1	TRBV5-4	TRBD2	TGTGCCAGCAGCTCTGGCGGGGGGGCGGACAATGAGCAGTTCTTC	CASSSGGGADNEQFF
NA	TRBJ1-1	TRBV15	NA	TGTGCCACCAGCCTTGGTCGCCAAACTGAAGCTTTCTTT	CATSLGRQTEAFF
NA	TRBJ1-5	TRBV28	TRBD1	TGTGCCAGCAGTTTCGTACAGGGGGCATATCAGCCCCAGCATTTT	CASSFVQGAYQPQHF
NA	TRBJ2-2	TRBV4-1	TRBD2	TGCGCCAGCAGCCAAGGCCGGCTAGCGGGAGCCGGGGAGCTGTTTTTT	CASSQGRLAGAGELFF
NA	TRBJ1-1	TRBV19	TRBD1	TGTGCCAGTAGTGGACAGGGGGACACTGAAGCTTTCTTT	CASSGQGDTEAFF
once	TRBJ1-1	TRBV6-5	NA	TGTGCCAGCAGCTCTGACAGGCTGAACACTGAAGCTTTCTTT	CASSSDRLNTEAFF
once	TRBJ2-5	TRBV20-1	NA	TGCAGTGCTAGTGGTGGGGGACCAAAAGAGACCCAGTACTTC	CSASGGGPKETQYF
NA	TRBJ2-1	TRBV5-4	TRBD2	TGTGCCAGCAGCTCGACTAGCGGGAGGGGGGAGCAGTTCTTC	CASSSTSGRGEQFF
NA	TRBJ1-5	TRBV3-1/TRBV3-2	NA	TGTGCCAGCAGCCAAGATTCCAGTATCAATCAGCCCCAGCATTTT	CASSQDSSINQPQHF
NA	TRBJ1-1	TRBV6-1	NA	TGTGCCAGCAGTGAACAGGGGTCTACAGGGCCTAACACTGAAGCTTTCTTT	CASSEQGSTGPNTEAFF
few	TRBJ2-2	TRBV12-3/TRBV12-4	TRBD2	TGTGCCAGCACCTCGGGGGGCACCGGGGAGCTGTTTTTT	CASTSGGTGELFF
NA	TRBJ1-5	TRBV10-3	TRBD1	TGTGCCATCAGAGGACAGGGAAACAATCAGCCCCAGCATTTT	CAIRGQGNNQPQHF
NA	TRBJ2-3	TRBV6-2/TRBV6-3	NA	TGTGCCAGCAGTTACAATGAGGGTACGCAGTATTTT	CASSYNEGTQYF
NA	TRBJ1-1	TRBV9	TRBD1	TGTGCCAGCAGCGTAGGGGACAGGGGGATCATGAACACTGAAGCTTTCTTT	CASSVGDRGIMNTEAFF
NA	TRBJ2-2	TRBV4-3	TRBD2	TGCGCCAGCAGCCGCGTGGGGGGGACCGGGGAGCTGTTTTTT	CASSRVGGTGELFF
NA	TRBJ1-6	TRBV4-1	NA	TGCGCCAGCAGCCAAGATAGTCAGGGGCTCGGTTCACCCCTCCACTTT	CASSQDSQGLGSPLHF
NA	TRBJ1-3	TRBV7-9	NA	TGTGCCAGCCCAGTGTCTGGAAACACCATATATTTT	CASPVSGNTIYF
once	TRBJ1-6	TRBV28	NA	TGTGCCAGCAGTCCTAGAGGGTATTCACCCCTCCACTTT	CASSPRGYSPLHF
NA	TRBJ2-7	TRBV30	NA	TGTGCCTGGAGTGTAGATTACTACGAGCAGTACTTC	CAWSVDYYEQYF
NA	TRBJ1-2	TRBV29-1	TRBD1	TGCAGCGTTGGGGGACAGCTCTATGGCTACACCTTC	CSVGGQLYGYTF
NA	TRBJ2-3	TRBV4-2	TRBD2	TGTGCCAGCAGCCAACTCGTCGGACTAGCGCCAGATACGCAGTATTTT	CASSQLVGLAPDTQYF